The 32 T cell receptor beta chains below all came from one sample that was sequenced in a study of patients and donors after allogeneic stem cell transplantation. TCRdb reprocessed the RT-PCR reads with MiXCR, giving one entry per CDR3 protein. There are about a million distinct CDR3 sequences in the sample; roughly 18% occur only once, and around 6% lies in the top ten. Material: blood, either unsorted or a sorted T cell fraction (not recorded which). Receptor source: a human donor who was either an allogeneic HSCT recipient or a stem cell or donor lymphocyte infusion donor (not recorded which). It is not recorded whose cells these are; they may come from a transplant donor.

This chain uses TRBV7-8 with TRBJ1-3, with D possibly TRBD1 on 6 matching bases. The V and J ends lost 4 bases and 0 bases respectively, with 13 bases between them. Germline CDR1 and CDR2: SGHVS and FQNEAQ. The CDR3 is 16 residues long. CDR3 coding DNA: TGTGCCAGCAGCTCTACCACAGGGAGCTCTGGAAACACCATATATTTT. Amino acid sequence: CASSSTTGSSGNTIYF. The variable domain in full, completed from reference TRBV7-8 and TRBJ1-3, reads GAGVSQSPRYKVAKRGQDVALRCDPISGHVSLFWYQQALGQGPEFLTYFQNEAQLDKSGLPSDRFFAERPEGSVSTLKIQRTQQEDSAVYLCASSSTTGSSGNTIYFGEGSWLTVV.

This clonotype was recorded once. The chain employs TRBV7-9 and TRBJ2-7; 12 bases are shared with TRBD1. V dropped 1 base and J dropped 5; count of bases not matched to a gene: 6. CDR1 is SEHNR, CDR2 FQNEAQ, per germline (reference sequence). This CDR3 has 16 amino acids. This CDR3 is CASSLVRDRGRDEQYF. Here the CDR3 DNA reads TGTGCCAGCAGCTTAGTAAGGGACAGGGGGCGCGACGAGCAGTACTTC.

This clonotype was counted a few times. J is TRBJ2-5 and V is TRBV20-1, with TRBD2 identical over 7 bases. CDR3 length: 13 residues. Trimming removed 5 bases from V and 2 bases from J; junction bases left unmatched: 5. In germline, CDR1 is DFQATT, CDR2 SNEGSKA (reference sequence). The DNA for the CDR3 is TGCAGTGCTCGGGACTACCCACAAGAGACCCAGTACTTC. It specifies CSARDYPQETQYF.

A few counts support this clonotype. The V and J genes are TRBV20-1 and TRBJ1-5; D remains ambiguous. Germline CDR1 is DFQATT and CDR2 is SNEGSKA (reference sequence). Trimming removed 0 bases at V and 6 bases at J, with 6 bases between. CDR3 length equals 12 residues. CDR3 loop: CSARDMTQPQHF. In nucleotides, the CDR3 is TGCAGTGCTAGAGATATGACTCAGCCCCAGCATTTT.

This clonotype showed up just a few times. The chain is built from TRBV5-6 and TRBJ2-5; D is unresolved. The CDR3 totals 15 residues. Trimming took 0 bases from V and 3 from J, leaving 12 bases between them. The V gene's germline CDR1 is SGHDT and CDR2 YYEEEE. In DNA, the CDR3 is TGTGCCAGCAGCTTGGCGCTCTATGGAGAAGAGACCCAGTACTTC. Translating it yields CASSLALYGEETQYF.

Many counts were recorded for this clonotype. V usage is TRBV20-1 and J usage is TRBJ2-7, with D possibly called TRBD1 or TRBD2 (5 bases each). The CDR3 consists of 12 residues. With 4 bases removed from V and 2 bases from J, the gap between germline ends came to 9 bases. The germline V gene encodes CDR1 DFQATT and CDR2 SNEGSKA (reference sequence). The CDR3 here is CSATMGPYEQYF. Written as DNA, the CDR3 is TGCAGTGCTACTATGGGACCCTACGAGCAGTACTTC.

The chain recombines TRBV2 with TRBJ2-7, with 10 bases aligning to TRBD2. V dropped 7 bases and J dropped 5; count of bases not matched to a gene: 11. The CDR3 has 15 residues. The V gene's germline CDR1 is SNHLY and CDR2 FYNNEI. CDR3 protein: CASNSGTSELDEQYF. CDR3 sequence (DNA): TGTGCCAGCAACTCCGGGACTAGCGAGTTAGACGAGCAGTACTTC.

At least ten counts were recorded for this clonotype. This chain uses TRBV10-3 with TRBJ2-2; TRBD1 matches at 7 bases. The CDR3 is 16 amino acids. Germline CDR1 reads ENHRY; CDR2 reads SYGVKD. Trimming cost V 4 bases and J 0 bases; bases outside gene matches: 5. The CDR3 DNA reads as TGTGCCATCAGTGGGTTGACAGGGACGAACACCGGGGAGCTGTTTTTT. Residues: CAISGLTGTNTGELFF.

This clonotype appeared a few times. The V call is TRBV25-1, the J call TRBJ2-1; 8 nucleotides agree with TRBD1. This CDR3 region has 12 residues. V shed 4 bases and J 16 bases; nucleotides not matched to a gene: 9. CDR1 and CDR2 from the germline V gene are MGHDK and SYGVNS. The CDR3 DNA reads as TGTGCCAGCAGTGCCAGGGACAGGCCGCCCTTCTTC. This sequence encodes CASSARDRPPFF.

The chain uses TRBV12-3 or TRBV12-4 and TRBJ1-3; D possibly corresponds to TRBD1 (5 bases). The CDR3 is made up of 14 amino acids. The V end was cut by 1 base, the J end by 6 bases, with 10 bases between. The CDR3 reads CASSLGGRVNTIYF. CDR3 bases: TGTGCCAGCAGTTTAGGTGGCAGGGTAAACACCATATATTTT.

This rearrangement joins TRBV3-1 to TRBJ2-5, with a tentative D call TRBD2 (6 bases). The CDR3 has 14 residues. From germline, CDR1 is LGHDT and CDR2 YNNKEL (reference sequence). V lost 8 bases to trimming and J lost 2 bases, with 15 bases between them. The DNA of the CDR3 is TGTGCCAGCTCACCTAGCGCCCTACAAGAGACCCAGTACTTC. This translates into CASSPSALQETQYF.

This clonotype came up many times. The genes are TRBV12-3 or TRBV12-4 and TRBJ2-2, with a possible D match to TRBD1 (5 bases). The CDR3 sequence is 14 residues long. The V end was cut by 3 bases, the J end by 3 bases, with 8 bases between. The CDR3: CASSFRADTGELFF. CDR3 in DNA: TGTGCCAGCAGTTTCAGGGCGGACACCGGGGAGCTGTTTTTT.

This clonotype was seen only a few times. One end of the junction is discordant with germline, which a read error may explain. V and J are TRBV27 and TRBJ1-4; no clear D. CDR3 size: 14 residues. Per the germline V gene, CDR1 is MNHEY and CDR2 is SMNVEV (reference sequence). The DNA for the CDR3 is TGTGCCAGCTGTTTAGGGAGGCCTAATGAAAAACTGTTTTTT. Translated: CASCLGRPNEKLFF.

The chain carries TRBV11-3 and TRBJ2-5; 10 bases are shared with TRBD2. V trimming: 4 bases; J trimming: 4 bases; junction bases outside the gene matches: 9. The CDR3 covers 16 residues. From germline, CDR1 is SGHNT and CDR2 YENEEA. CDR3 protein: CASSSRLAGVAETQYF. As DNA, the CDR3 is TGTGCCAGCAGCTCGCGGCTAGCGGGAGTCGCAGAGACCCAGTACTTC.

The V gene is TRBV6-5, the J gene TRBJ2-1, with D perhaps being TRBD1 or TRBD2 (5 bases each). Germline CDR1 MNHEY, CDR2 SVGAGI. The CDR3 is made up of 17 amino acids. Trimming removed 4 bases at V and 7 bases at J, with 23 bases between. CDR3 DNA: TGTGCCAGCAGTTTGACCCCCGGGACGGGTTTTGGTAATGAGCAGTTCTTC. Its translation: CASSLTPGTGFGNEQFF.

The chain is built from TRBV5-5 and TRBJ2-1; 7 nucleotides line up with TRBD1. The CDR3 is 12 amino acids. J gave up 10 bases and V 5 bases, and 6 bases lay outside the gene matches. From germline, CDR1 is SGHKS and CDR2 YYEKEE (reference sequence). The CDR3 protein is CASSSGTAEQFF. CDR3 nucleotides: TGTGCCAGCAGTTCCGGGACAGCCGAGCAGTTCTTC.

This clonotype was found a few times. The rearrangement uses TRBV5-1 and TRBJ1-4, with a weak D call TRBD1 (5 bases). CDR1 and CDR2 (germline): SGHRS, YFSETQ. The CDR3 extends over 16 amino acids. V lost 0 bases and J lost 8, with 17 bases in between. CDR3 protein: CASSLGQPVMEEKLFF. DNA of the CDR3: TGCGCCAGCAGCTTGGGACAGCCCGTAATGGAGGAAAAACTGTTTTTT.

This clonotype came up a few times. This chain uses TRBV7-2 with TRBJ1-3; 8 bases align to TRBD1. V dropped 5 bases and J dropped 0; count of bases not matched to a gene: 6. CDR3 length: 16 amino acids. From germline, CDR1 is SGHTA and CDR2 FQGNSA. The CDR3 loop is CASSVLGQGSGNTIYF. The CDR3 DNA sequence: TGTGCCAGCAGCGTACTAGGACAGGGCTCTGGAAACACCATATATTTT.

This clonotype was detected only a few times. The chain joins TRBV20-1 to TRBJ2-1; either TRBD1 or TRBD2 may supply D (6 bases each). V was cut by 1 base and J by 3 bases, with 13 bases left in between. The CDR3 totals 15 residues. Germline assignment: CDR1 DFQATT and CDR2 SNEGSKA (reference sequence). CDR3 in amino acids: CSARGDGGHYNEQFF. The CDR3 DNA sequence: TGCAGTGCTAGAGGGGACGGGGGCCACTACAATGAGCAGTTCTTC.

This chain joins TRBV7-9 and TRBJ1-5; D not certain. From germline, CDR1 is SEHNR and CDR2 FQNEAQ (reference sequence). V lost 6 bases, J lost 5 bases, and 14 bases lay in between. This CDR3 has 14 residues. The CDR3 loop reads CASSPGTVHQPQHF. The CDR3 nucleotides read TGTGCCAGCAGTCCCGGAACAGTTCATCAGCCCCAGCATTTT.

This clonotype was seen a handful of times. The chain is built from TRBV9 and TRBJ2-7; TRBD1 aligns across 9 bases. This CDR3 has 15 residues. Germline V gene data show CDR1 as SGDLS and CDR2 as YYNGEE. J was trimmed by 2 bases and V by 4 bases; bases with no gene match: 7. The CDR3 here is CASSPWTGVAYEQYF. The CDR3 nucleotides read TGTGCCAGCAGCCCCTGGACAGGGGTCGCCTACGAGCAGTACTTC. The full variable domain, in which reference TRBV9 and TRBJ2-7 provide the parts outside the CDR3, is DSGVTQTPKHLITATGQRVTLRCSPRSGDLSVYWYQQSLDQGLQFLIQYYNGEERAKGNILERFSAQQFPDLHSELNLSSLELGDSALYFCASSPWTGVAYEQYFGPGTRLTVT.

The CDR3 here is CTSSQVGFMNTEAFF. The DNA of the CDR3 is TGCACCAGCAGCCAAGTGGGATTTATGAACACTGAAGCTTTCTTT. The chain employs TRBV1 and TRBJ1-1. TRBV1 is described as a pseudogene. There are 15 residues in the CDR3.

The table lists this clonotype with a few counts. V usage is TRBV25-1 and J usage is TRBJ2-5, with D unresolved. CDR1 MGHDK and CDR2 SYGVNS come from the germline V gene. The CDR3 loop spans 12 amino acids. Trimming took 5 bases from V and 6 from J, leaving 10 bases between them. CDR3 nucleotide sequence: TGTGCCAGCAGTTACACCCCACAGACCCAGTACTTC. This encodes CASSYTPQTQYF.

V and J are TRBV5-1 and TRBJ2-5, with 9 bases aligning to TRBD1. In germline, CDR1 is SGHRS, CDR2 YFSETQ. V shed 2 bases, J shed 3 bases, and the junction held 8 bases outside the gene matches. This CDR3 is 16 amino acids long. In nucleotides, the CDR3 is TGCGCCAGCAGCTTCCTCCGGGACAGGGAGAAAGAGACCCAGTACTTC. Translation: CASSFLRDREKETQYF.

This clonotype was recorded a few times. The CDR3 sequence: CASGGGLAFEQYF. The CDR3 nucleotides read TGTGCTAGTGGGGGCGGACTAGCGTTTGAGCAGTACTTC. The chain carries TRBV12-5 and TRBJ2-7; TRBD2 aligns across 9 bases. The germline V gene has CDR1 LGHNT and CDR2 FRNRAP. The junction had 7 bases not matched to a gene; V was cut back by 6 bases and J by 7 bases. The CDR3 length is 13 residues.

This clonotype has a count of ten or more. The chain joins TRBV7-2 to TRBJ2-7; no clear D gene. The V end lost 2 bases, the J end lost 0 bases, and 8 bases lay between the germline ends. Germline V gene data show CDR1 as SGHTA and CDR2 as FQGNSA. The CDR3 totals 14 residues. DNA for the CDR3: TGTGCCAGCAGCTTAAGACGTCTCTCCTACGAGCAGTACTTC. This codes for CASSLRRLSYEQYF.

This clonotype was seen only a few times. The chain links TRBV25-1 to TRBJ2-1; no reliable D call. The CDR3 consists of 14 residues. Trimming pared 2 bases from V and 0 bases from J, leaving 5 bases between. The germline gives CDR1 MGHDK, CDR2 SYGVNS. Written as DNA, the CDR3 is TGTGCCAGCAGTGAACTGGACTCCTACAATGAGCAGTTCTTC. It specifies CASSELDSYNEQFF.

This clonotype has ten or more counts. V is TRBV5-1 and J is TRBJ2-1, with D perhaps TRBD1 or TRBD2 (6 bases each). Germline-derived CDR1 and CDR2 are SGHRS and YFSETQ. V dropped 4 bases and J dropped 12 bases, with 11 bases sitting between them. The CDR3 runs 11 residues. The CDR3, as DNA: TGCGCCAGCAGCGGGGGGACAAGGCAGTTCTTC. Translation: CASSGGTRQFF.

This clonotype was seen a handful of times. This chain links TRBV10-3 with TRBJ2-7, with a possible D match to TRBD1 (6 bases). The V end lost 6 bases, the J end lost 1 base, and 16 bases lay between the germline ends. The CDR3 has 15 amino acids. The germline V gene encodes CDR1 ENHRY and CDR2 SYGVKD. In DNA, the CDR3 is TGTGCCATCAGCGGAACGCACAGGGTTTCCTACGAGCAGTACTTC. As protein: CAISGTHRVSYEQYF.

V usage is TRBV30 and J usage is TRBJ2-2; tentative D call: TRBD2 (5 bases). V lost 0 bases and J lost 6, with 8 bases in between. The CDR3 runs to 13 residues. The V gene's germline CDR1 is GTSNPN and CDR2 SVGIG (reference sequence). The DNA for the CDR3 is TGTGCCTGGAGTGTACGGCGGGCCGGGGAGCTGTTTTTT. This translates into CAWSVRRAGELFF.

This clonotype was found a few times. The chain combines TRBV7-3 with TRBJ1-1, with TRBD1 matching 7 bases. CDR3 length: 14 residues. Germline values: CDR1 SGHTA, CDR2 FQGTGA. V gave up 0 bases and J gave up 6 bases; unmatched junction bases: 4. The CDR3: CASSLTGGVSEAFF. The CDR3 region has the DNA TGTGCCAGCAGCTTAACAGGGGGCGTCTCTGAAGCTTTCTTT. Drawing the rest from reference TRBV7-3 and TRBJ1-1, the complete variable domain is GAGVSQTPSNKVTEKGKYVELRCDPISGHTALYWYRQSLGQGPEFLIYFQGTGAADDSGLPNDRFFAVRPEGSVSTLKIQRTERGDSAVYLCASSLTGGVSEAFFGQGTRLTVV.

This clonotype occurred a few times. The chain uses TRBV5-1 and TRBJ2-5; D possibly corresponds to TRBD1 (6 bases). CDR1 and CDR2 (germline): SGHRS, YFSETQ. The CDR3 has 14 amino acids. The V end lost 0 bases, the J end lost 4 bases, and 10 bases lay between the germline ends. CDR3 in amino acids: CASSLEPGVETQYF. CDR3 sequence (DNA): TGCGCCAGCAGCTTGGAGCCAGGGGTAGAGACCCAGTACTTC. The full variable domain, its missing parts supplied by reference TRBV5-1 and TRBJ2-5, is KAGVTQTPRYLIKTRGQQVTLSCSPISGHRSVSWYQQTPGQGLQFLFEYFSETQRNKGNFPGRFSGRQFSNSRSEMNVSTLELGDSALYLCASSLEPGVETQYFGPGTRLLVL.